The entry below describes one TCR beta chain. Antigen: not known. This record belongs to a study of cytomegalovirus exposure and HLA in healthy donors. Nominally healthy donors provided the samples, though records likely missed some immune exposures. The PCR ran on 60 Vbeta and 13 Jbeta primers. Assay used: immunoSEQ multiplex PCR; TCRdb lists only in-frame clones, some missing. Seen here are more than 130,000 clones, 80% observed once, and the top ten hold approximately 7%. The CDR3 is 15 residues long. Looked up from germline, CDR1 is SEHNR and CDR2 is FQNEAQ (reference sequence). The V segment lost 6 bases and the J segment 2 bases; nucleotides outside the gene matches: 7. General study points: Later work found most CMV-associated TCR beta chains apparently HLA-restricted. The likely explanation for a cluster of highly shared sequence variants was sequencing artifact. A link between a missense DCLRE1C variant and TCR beta V- and J-gene trimming emerged from a later analysis.

The clonotype originates from a man aged 35 to 55 in good health and CMV-seropositive. The chain joins TRBV7-9 to TRBJ2-5; TRBD1 aligns across 9 bases. Input material: PBMCs. CDR3 sequence: CASREPGQGQETQYF. CDR3 nucleotide sequence: TGTGCCAGCAGGGAGCCGGGACAGGGACAAGAGACCCAGTACTTC.